A selection of T cell receptor beta chains follows, all from one sample in a study of T cell responses to AZD1222 COVID-19 vaccine. This table comes from immunoSEQ multiplex PCR, and its TCRdb copy is limited to in-frame clones, with some not included. This table holds more than 100,000 clones, more than 85% found once. The source material was peripheral blood, sampled 28 days after the second AZD1222 dose. The receptors stem from an adult who received the AZD1222 COVID-19 vaccine. Each CDR3 is given with its conserved first and last residue. The D gene is left open where the match is weak. Size is omitted from some rows. Given values are once, few, many or a class for expanded clones.

D gene: TRBD2
clone size: -
CDR3 length: 16
J gene: TRBJ2-5
V gene: TRBV27
CDR3 DNA: TGTGCCAGCACGGCTAGCGGGAGGGCCAGGTTAGAGACCCAGTACTTC
CDR3 protein: CASTASGRARLETQYF

D gene: -
clone size: -
CDR3 length: 11
J gene: TRBJ2-7
V gene: TRBV2
CDR3 DNA: TGTGCCAGCAGCCCCGTCTACGAGCAGTACTTC
CDR3 protein: CASSPVYEQYF

D gene: -
clone size: -
CDR3 length: 13
J gene: TRBJ2-5
V gene: TRBV18
CDR3 DNA: TGTGCCAGCTCACCAACGTACCAAGAGACCCAGTACTTC
CDR3 protein: CASSPTYQETQYF

D gene: -
clone size: -
CDR3 length: 13
J gene: TRBJ2-5
V gene: TRBV7-7
CDR3 DNA: TGTGCTAGCAGCTTTGGCGGGGAAGAGACCCAGTACTTC
CDR3 protein: CASSFGGEETQYF

D gene: TRBD2
clone size: -
CDR3 length: 20
J gene: TRBJ2-5
V gene: TRBV24-1
CDR3 DNA: TGTGCCACCAGTGATCAAGGAGTAGCGGGAGGGCCGAGAGGGGAAGAGACCCAGTACTTC
CDR3 protein: CATSDQGVAGGPRGEETQYF

D gene: -
clone size: -
CDR3 length: 15
J gene: TRBJ2-5
V gene: TRBV5-1
CDR3 DNA: TGCGCCAGCAGCTTGGGGTCTTCGCAGGGAGAGACCCAGTACTTC
CDR3 protein: CASSLGSSQGETQYF

D gene: TRBD2
clone size: -
CDR3 length: 13
J gene: TRBJ2-3
V gene: TRBV6-1
CDR3 DNA: TGTGCCAGCAGTGAAACTAGCGCTGATACGCAGTATTTT
CDR3 protein: CASSETSADTQYF

D gene: -
clone size: -
CDR3 length: 13
J gene: TRBJ1-2
V gene: TRBV6-5
CDR3 DNA: TGTGCCGTGCACGCGGCAGGGGACTATGGCTACACCTTC
CDR3 protein: CAVHAAGDYGYTF

D gene: TRBD2
clone size: -
CDR3 length: 15
J gene: TRBJ2-7
V gene: TRBV7-2
CDR3 DNA: TGTGCCAGCAGCTCGAGACTAGCGGGGGTTTACGAGCAGTACTTC
CDR3 protein: CASSSRLAGVYEQYF

D gene: -
clone size: -
CDR3 length: 15
J gene: TRBJ1-1
V gene: TRBV19
CDR3 DNA: TGTGCCAGTAGTCTACCGGGACCCCGGAACACTGAAGCTTTCTTT
CDR3 protein: CASSLPGPRNTEAFF

D gene: -
clone size: -
CDR3 length: 13
J gene: TRBJ1-5
V gene: TRBV6-4
CDR3 DNA: TGTGCCAGCAGTGACTCCCCAAATCAGCCCCAGCATTTT
CDR3 protein: CASSDSPNQPQHF

D gene: TRBD1
clone size: -
CDR3 length: 13
J gene: TRBJ1-2
V gene: TRBV11-3
CDR3 DNA: TGTGCCAGCAGCTATACAGGGGTGATAGGCTACACCTTC
CDR3 protein: CASSYTGVIGYTF

D gene: -
clone size: -
CDR3 length: 15
J gene: TRBJ2-1
V gene: TRBV11-3
CDR3 DNA: TGTGCCAGCAGCTTAGGGGGGTACTCCTACAATGAGCAGTTCTTC
CDR3 protein: CASSLGGYSYNEQFF

D gene: -
clone size: -
CDR3 length: 15
J gene: TRBJ1-3
V gene: TRBV5-1
CDR3 DNA: TGCGCCAGCAGCTTGGAATGGGTAGCTGGAAACACCATATATTTT
CDR3 protein: CASSLEWVAGNTIYF

D gene: -
clone size: -
CDR3 length: 15
J gene: TRBJ2-5
V gene: TRBV19
CDR3 DNA: TGTGCCAGTAAAAGCCTGGGGGGAGCTCAAGAGACCCAGTACTTC
CDR3 protein: CASKSLGGAQETQYF

D gene: TRBD1
clone size: -
CDR3 length: 13
J gene: TRBJ1-2
V gene: TRBV3-1/TRBV3-2
CDR3 DNA: TGTGCCAGCAGCCATGAACAGGGGCATGGCTACACCTTC
CDR3 protein: CASSHEQGHGYTF

D gene: -
clone size: once
CDR3 length: 17
J gene: TRBJ1-2
V gene: TRBV5-1
CDR3 DNA: TGCGCCAGCAGCTTGGCCGAGCTGAGACAGGACTCATATGGCTACACCTTC
CDR3 protein: CASSLAELRQDSYGYTF

D gene: TRBD1
clone size: -
CDR3 length: 14
J gene: TRBJ1-2
V gene: TRBV6-1
CDR3 DNA: TGTGCCAGCAGCTATCCGGGACAGGACTATGGCTACACCTTC
CDR3 protein: CASSYPGQDYGYTF

D gene: -
clone size: -
CDR3 length: 15
J gene: TRBJ1-2
V gene: TRBV9
CDR3 DNA: TGTGCCAGCAGCCAGACCGGGGCATCGGGCTATGGCTACACCTTC
CDR3 protein: CASSQTGASGYGYTF

D gene: -
clone size: -
CDR3 length: 13
J gene: TRBJ1-2
V gene: TRBV11-2
CDR3 DNA: TGTGCCAGCAGCTTCAATGGGCCTAGGGGCTACACCTTC
CDR3 protein: CASSFNGPRGYTF

D gene: -
clone size: -
CDR3 length: 13
J gene: TRBJ1-2
V gene: TRBV2
CDR3 DNA: TGTGCCAGCAGTGACGTACCCTCCGGGGGCTACACCTTC
CDR3 protein: CASSDVPSGGYTF

D gene: -
clone size: -
CDR3 length: 15
J gene: TRBJ2-5
V gene: TRBV3-1/TRBV3-2
CDR3 DNA: TGTGCCAGCAGCCAGGGTGGCAGCACGTCCGAGACCCAGTACTTC
CDR3 protein: CASSQGGSTSETQYF

D gene: TRBD1
clone size: -
CDR3 length: 15
J gene: TRBJ1-5
V gene: TRBV6-5
CDR3 DNA: TGTGCCAGCAGCCTCACGACAGGGAACAATCAGCCCCAGCATTTT
CDR3 protein: CASSLTTGNNQPQHF

D gene: -
clone size: -
CDR3 length: 14
J gene: TRBJ1-1
V gene: TRBV20-1
CDR3 DNA: TGCAGTGCTAGTTTGGCAGGATTGAACACTGAAGCTTTCTTT
CDR3 protein: CSASLAGLNTEAFF

D gene: -
clone size: -
CDR3 length: 15
J gene: TRBJ1-4
V gene: TRBV2
CDR3 DNA: TGTGCCAGCAGTACCCTCGGCTCAACTAATGAAAAACTGTTTTTT
CDR3 protein: CASSTLGSTNEKLFF

D gene: -
clone size: -
CDR3 length: 15
J gene: TRBJ1-3
V gene: TRBV5-5
CDR3 DNA: TGTGCCAGCACCACCCTGGGGTCCGCTGGAAACACCATATATTTT
CDR3 protein: CASTTLGSAGNTIYF

D gene: -
clone size: -
CDR3 length: 14
J gene: TRBJ1-1
V gene: TRBV7-2
CDR3 DNA: TGTGCCAGCAGGCCGGGACGGGCGAACACTGAAGCTTTCTTT
CDR3 protein: CASRPGRANTEAFF

D gene: -
clone size: -
CDR3 length: 17
J gene: TRBJ1-5
V gene: TRBV5-1
CDR3 DNA: TGCGCCAGCAGCTTGGGGGAGGCCGGGGGCCGGAATCAGCCCCAGCATTTT
CDR3 protein: CASSLGEAGGRNQPQHF

D gene: -
clone size: -
CDR3 length: 12
J gene: TRBJ2-1
V gene: TRBV27
CDR3 DNA: TGTGCCAGCAGTAAATTCTCCAATGAGCAGTTCTTC
CDR3 protein: CASSKFSNEQFF

D gene: TRBD2
clone size: -
CDR3 length: 15
J gene: TRBJ2-3
V gene: TRBV7-8
CDR3 DNA: TGTGCCAGCAGCACAGGGACTAGCGGCACAGATACGCAGTATTTT
CDR3 protein: CASSTGTSGTDTQYF

D gene: TRBD1
clone size: -
CDR3 length: 17
J gene: TRBJ2-3
V gene: TRBV5-4
CDR3 DNA: TGTGCCAGCAGCTCGCCTGCTTCAACAGGGGGCACAGATACGCAGTATTTT
CDR3 protein: CASSSPASTGGTDTQYF

D gene: -
clone size: -
CDR3 length: 12
J gene: TRBJ2-3
V gene: TRBV7-2
CDR3 DNA: TGTGCCAGCAGCTTCCAGACGGGTACGCAGTATTTT
CDR3 protein: CASSFQTGTQYF

D gene: -
clone size: -
CDR3 length: 13
J gene: TRBJ2-1
V gene: TRBV7-9
CDR3 DNA: TGTGCCAGCAGCTCCTCATTAAGGAATGAGCAGTTCTTC
CDR3 protein: CASSSSLRNEQFF